This record concerns one T cell receptor beta chain sequence. No antigen is known for it. This entry belongs to a study of monozygotic twins with inflammatory bowel disease. One entry per CDR3 protein, without DNA, is what TCRdb gives after re-calling the 5' RACE reads. Recorded here are approximately 420,000 distinct CDR3 sequences; the top ten clones represent 2% to 3%. CDR1 MNHNS and CDR2 SASEGT come from the germline V gene. CDR3 length: 14 amino acids. The study's findings and limits: Whereas healthy co-twins had higher TCRbeta diversity (inverse Simpson), IBD patients had lower diversity. Researchers report that IBD patients shared fewer clonotypes with others than healthy twins, especially amid disease activity.

The sequenced material came from blood. The gene calls are TRBV6-1 and TRBJ2-5; the TCRdb D gene call, TRBD1, has no DNA to confirm it. The clonotype originates from a human donor with ulcerative colitis or Crohn's disease, or a healthy co-twin of an affected twin (not recorded which). The CDR3 reads CASSKDRVLETQYF.